This T cell receptor beta chain was retrieved from a study of technical replicates of blood from several donors. Only one count was recorded for this clone. Profiling relied on immunoSEQ multiplex PCR, and the TCRdb table lists in-frame clones only, not all of them. The sample includes fewer than 15,000 clones, approximately 80% seen only once; the top ten take roughly 13%. The V and J ends lost 5 bases and 0 bases respectively, with 11 bases between them. This CDR3 has 15 amino acids. Germline V gene sequence: CDR1 SSHAT, CDR2 FNYEAQ (reference sequence). The receptor was isolated from a human donor in good health. The sequenced sample was PBMCs. The V call is TRBV7-7, the J call TRBJ2-1; tentatively, D is TRBD1 (6 bases). This CDR3 reads CASSKTGSSYNEQFF. CDR3 sequence (DNA): TGTGCCAGCAGCAAAACAGGGAGCTCCTACAATGAGCAGTTCTTC.